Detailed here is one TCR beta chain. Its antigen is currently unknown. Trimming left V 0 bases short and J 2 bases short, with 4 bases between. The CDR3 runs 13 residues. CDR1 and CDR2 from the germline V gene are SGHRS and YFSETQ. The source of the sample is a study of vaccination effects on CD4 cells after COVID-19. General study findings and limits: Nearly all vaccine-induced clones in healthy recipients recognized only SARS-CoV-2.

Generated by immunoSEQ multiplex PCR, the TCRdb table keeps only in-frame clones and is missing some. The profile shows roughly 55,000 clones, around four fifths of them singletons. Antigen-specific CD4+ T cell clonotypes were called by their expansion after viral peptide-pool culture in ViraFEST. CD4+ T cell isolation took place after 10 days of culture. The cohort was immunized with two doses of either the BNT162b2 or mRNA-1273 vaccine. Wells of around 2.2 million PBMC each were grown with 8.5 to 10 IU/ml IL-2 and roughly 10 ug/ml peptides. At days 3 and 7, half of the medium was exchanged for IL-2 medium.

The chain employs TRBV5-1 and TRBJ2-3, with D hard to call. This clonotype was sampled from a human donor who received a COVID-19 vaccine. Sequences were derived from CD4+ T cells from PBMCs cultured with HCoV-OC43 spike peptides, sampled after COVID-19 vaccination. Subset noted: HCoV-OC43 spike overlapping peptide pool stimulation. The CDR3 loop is CASSLGPTDTQYF. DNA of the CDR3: TGCGCCAGCAGCTTGGGCCCCACAGATACGCAGTATTTT.